The sequence of this T cell receptor (beta chain) was determined in a study of T-cell reconstitution after alpha-beta-depleted transplantation in children. The library targeted TCRbeta and was prepared with unique molecular identifiers. TCRdb analysed the PCR reads with MiXCR anew, one entry per CDR3 protein. Found here are around 240,000 distinct CDR3 sequences, roughly 8.2% of them singletons; the top ten hold under 8%. Germline CDR1 is SGHNT and CDR2 is YYREEE (reference sequence). This CDR3 is built from 13 residues. V lost 6 bases, J lost 4 bases, and 10 bases lay in between. Study conclusions and caveats: Several hundred expanded graft clones reportedly gave rise to the alpha-beta T cells present about two months after transplant. Several patients had high TCRbeta diversity at day 60; it came from surviving recipient T cells and thymic progenitors. At one year after transplant, newly produced T cells mostly accounted for T-cell counts and diversity.

This clonotype was counted only a few times. Antigen unknown. This TCR derives from a male patient younger than 18 who had a stem cell transplant for acute lymphoblastic leukemia, so the T cells may come from the graft donor. The sequences come from PBMCs, mostly from graft donor cells, collected 180 days after TCRalphabeta/CD19-depleted stem cell transplant. This chain links TRBV5-4 with TRBJ2-2; D is ambiguous. The CDR3 sequence is CASTGPSTGELFF. CDR3 nucleotide sequence: TGTGCCAGCACTGGGCCATCCACCGGGGAGCTGTTTTTT.